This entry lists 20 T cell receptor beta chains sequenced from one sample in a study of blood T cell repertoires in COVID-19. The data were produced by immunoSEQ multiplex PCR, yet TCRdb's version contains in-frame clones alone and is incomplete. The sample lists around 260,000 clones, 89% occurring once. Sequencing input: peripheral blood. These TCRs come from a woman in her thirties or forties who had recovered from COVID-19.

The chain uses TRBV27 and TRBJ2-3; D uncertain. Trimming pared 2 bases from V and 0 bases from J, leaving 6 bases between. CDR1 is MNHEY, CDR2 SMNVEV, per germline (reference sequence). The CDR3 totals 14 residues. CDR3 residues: CASSLPGSTDTQYF. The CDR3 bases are TGTGCCAGCAGTTTACCAGGTAGCACAGATACGCAGTATTTT.

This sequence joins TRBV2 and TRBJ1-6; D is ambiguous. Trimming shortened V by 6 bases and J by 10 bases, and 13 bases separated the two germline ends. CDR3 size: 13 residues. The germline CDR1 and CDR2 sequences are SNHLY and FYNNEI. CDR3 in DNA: TGTGCCAGCAGCGGCGGAAATGCGTCACCCCTCCACTTT. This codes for CASSGGNASPLHF.

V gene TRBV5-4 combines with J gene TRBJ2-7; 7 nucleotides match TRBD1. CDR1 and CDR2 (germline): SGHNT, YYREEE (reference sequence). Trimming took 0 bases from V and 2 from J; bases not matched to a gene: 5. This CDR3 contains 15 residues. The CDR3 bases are TGTGCCAGCAGCTTGGCCGGGACAGCCACCTACGAGCAGTACTTC. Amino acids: CASSLAGTATYEQYF.

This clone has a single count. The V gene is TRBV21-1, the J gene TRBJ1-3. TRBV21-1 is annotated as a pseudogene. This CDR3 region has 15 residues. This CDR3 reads CASSLRESSGNTIYF. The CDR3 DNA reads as TGTGCCAGCAGCCTGAGGGAAAGCTCTGGAAACACCATATATTTT.

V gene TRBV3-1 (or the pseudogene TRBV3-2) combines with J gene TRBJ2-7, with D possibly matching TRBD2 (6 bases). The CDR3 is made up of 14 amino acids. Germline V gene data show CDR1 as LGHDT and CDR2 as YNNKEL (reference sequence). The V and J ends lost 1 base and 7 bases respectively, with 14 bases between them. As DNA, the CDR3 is TGTGCCAGCAGCCAAGGGTTACTAGCCGGTGAGCAGTACTTC. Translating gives CASSQGLLAGEQYF.

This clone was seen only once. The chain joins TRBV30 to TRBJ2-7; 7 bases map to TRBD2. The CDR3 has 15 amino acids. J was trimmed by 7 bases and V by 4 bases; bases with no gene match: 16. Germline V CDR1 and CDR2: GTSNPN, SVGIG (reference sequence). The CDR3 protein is CAWIRAGEGPREQYF. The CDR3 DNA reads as TGTGCCTGGATCCGGGCGGGAGAGGGACCTAGGGAGCAGTACTTC.

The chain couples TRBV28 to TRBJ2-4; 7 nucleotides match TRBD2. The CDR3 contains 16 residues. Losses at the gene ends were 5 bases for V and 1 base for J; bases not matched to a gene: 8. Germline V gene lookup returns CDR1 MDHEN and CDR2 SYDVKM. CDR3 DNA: TGTGCCAGCAGTCCCCGACTAGCACCCGCCAAAAACATTCAGTACTTC. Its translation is CASSPRLAPAKNIQYF.

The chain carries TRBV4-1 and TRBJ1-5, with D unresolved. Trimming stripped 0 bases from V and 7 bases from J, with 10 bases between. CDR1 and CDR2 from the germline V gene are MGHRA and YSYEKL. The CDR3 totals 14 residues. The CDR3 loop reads CASSQDSPRQPQHF. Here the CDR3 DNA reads TGCGCCAGCAGCCAAGATTCACCGAGGCAGCCCCAGCATTTT.

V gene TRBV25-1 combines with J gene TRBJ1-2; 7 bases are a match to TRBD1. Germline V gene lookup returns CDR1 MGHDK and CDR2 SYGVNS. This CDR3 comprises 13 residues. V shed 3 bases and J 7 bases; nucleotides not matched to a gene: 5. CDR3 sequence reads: CASSEGQLFGYTF. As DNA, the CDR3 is TGTGCCAGCAGTGAGGGACAGCTATTTGGCTACACCTTC.

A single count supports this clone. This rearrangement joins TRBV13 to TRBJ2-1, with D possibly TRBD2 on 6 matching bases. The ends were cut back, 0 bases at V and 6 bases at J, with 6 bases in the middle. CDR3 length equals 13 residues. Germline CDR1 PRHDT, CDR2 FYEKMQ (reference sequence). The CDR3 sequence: CASSLGTSNEQFF. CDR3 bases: TGTGCCAGCAGCTTAGGGACTAGCAATGAGCAGTTCTTC.

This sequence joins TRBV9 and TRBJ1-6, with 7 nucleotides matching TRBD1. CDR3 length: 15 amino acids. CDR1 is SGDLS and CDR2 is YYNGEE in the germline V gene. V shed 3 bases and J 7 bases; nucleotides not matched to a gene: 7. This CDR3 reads CASSGGTEGNSPLHF. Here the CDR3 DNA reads TGTGCCAGCAGCGGGGGGACAGAAGGCAATTCACCCCTCCACTTT.

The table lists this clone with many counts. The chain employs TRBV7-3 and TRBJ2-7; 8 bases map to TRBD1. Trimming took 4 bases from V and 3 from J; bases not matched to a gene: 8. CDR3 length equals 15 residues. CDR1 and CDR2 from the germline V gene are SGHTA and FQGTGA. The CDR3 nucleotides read TGTGCCAGCAGCTCGCCAGACAGGGGACTCTACGAGCAGTACTTC. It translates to CASSSPDRGLYEQYF.

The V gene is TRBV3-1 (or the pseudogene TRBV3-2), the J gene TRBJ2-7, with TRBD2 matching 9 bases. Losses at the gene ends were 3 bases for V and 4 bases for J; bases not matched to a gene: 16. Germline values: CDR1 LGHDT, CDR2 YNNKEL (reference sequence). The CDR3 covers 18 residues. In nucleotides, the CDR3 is TGTGCCAGCAGCCATACCGGCGGGACTAGCAGGAGAAAGTACGAGCAGTACTTC. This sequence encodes CASSHTGGTSRRKYEQYF.

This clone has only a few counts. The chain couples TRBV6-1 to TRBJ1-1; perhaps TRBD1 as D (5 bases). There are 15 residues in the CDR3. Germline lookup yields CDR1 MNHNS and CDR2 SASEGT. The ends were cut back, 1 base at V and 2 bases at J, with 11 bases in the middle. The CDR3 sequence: CASSEGAGGNTEAFF. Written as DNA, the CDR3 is TGTGCCAGCAGTGAAGGGGCGGGGGGAAACACTGAAGCTTTCTTT.

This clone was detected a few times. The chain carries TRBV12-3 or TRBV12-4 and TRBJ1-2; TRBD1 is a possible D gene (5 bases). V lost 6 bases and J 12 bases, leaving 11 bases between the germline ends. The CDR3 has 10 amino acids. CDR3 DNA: TGTGCCAGCAGGGGACTCTACCACACCTTC. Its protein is CASRGLYHTF.

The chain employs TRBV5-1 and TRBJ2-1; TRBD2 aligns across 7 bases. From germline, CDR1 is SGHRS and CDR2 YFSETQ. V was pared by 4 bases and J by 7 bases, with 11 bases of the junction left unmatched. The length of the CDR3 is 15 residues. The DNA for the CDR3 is TGCGCCAGCAGCCCGGTTGGCGGGAGAAGAAATGAGCAGTTCTTC. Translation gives CASSPVGGRRNEQFF.

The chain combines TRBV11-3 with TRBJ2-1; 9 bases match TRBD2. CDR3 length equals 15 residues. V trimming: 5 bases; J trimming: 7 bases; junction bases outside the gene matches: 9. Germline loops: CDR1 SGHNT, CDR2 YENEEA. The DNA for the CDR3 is TGTGCCAGCAGCACCGTAGCGGGAGATACAAATGAGCAGTTCTTC. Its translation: CASSTVAGDTNEQFF.

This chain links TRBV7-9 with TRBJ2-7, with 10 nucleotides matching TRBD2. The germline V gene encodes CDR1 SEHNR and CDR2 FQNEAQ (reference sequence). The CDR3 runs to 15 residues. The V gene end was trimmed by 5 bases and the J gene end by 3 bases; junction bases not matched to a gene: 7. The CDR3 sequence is CASSALAGEIYEQYF. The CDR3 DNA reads TGTGCCAGCAGCGCGCTAGCGGGAGAAATCTACGAGCAGTACTTC.

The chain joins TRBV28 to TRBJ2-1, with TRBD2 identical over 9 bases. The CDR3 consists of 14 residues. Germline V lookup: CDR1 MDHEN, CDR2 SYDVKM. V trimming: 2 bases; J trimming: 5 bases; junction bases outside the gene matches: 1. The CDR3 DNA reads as TGTGCCAGCAGTTTAGCGGGAGGGAACAATGAGCAGTTCTTC. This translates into CASSLAGGNNEQFF. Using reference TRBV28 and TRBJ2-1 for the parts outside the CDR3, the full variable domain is DVKVTQSSRYLVKRTGEKVFLECVQDMDHENMFWYRQDPGLGLRLIYFSYDVKMKEKGDIPEGYSVSREKKERFSLILESASTNQTSMYLCASSLAGGNNEQFFGPGTRLTVL.

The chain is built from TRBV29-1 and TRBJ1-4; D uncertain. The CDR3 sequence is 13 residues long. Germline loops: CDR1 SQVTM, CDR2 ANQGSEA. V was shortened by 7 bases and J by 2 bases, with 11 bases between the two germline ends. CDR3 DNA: TGCAGCGCCGAACGGGTGACTAATGAAAAACTGTTTTTT. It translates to CSAERVTNEKLFF.